This T cell receptor (beta chain) was captured in a study of metastatic and nonmetastatic thyroid tumors. TCRdb re-analyzed the PCR reads using MiXCR. The data contain around 41,000 clones, roughly 3.2% of them singletons. This clone was detected ten times or more. Germline V gene sequence: CDR1 LGHDT, CDR2 YNNKEL (reference sequence). V was trimmed by 4 bases and J by 2 bases, leaving 5 bases between them. The CDR3 runs 12 residues. Ahead of thyroid surgery, no patient had received treatment of any kind. The specimen sequenced was blood. V and J are TRBV3-1 and TRBJ1-2; D is undetermined. This clonotype originated in a female donor with papillary thyroid cancer or a benign thyroid nodule (not recorded which). Some clones in this sample may be carry-over from other donors' samples. CDR3 coding DNA: TGTGCCAGCAGCCGACTAAACTATGGCTACACCTTC. Translating it yields CASSRLNYGYTF. Using reference TRBV3-1 and TRBJ1-2 for the parts outside the CDR3, the full variable domain is DTAVSQTPKYLVTQMGNDKSIKCEQNLGHDTMYWYKQDSKKFLKIMFSYNNKELIINETVPNRFSPKSPDKAHLNLHINSLELGDSAVYFCASSRLNYGYTFGSGTRLTVV.